The 17 T cell receptor beta chains below all came from one sample that was sequenced in a study of blood T cells in healthy people across ages (dated by TCRdb to 2014 to 2015). The library came from 5' RACE. Sequencing relied on an Illumina HiSeq 2500. The second PCR ran for about 6 to 12 cycles and used a J-beta primer mix along with a sample-barcoded 5' primer. The raw public data were reprocessed by TCRdb itself: fastp quality trimming at Q25, MiXCR clonotype calling, in-frame beta chains only. Rows with a matching CDR3 protein are joined into one entry that keeps the most common DNA and genes. A total of some 1.5 million distinct CDR3 sequences appear in this sample, 28% of them only once. Clones ranked in the top ten supply approximately 7.7% of the sample. Sequenced input: blood. The receptor source for this set is a woman aged 30 to 39 in good health.

The chain couples TRBV18 to TRBJ2-6, with TRBD1 identical over 7 bases. Germline V CDR1 and CDR2: KGHSH, LQKENI. V trimming: 2 bases; J trimming: 0 bases; junction bases outside the gene matches: 10. The CDR3 has 19 amino acids. The CDR3 sequence: CASSPFTGVPSSGANVLTF. The DNA of the CDR3 is TGTGCCAGCTCACCATTTACAGGGGTCCCGAGCTCTGGGGCCAACGTCCTGACTTTC.

This rearrangement joins TRBV5-1 to TRBJ2-3; weak D call: TRBD2 (5 bases). The germline V and J ends were trimmed by 1 base and 1 base, with 10 bases remaining between them. The CDR3 runs 15 residues. CDR1 and CDR2 (germline): SGHRS, YFSETQ. This chain's CDR3 is CASSLWTLGTDTQYF. In DNA, the CDR3 is TGCGCCAGCAGCTTGTGGACTCTCGGCACAGATACGCAGTATTTT. Variable domain in full (rest from reference TRBV5-1 and TRBJ2-3): KAGVTQTPRYLIKTRGQQVTLSCSPISGHRSVSWYQQTPGQGLQFLFEYFSETQRNKGNFPGRFSGRQFSNSRSEMNVSTLELGDSALYLCASSLWTLGTDTQYFGPGTRLTVL.

This clonotype was observed a few times. CDR3 nucleotide sequence: TGTGCCAGCAGCGGAGCCCCCCGGGGGGGCGCGGAGACCCAGTACTTC. It yields the protein CASSGAPRGGAETQYF. The chain links TRBV7-2 to TRBJ2-5; TRBD2 aligns across 8 bases. Germline CDR1 reads SGHTA; CDR2 reads FQGNSA. V lost 5 bases to trimming and J lost 5 bases; unmatched junction nucleotides: 13. CDR3 size: 16 residues. Looking up the rest from reference TRBV7-2 and TRBJ2-5 gives the full variable domain: GAGVSQSPSNKVTEKGKDVELRCDPISGHTALYWYRQSLGQGLEFLIYFQGNSAPDKSGLPSDRFSAERTGGSVSTLTIQRTQQEDSAVYLCASSGAPRGGAETQYFGPGTRLLVL.

The DNA for the CDR3 is TGTGCCAGCAGCCCCGGACTAGCGGGGGGGCATGAGCAGTTCTTC. It encodes CASSPGLAGGHEQFF. This rearrangement joins TRBV5-6 to TRBJ2-1; the match to TRBD2 covers 15 bases. CDR1 and CDR2 from the germline V gene are SGHDT and YYEEEE. The V gene end was trimmed by 4 bases and the J gene end by 8 bases; junction bases not matched to a gene: 4. This CDR3 contains 15 residues.

Comment on this clonotype: An end of the junction differs from the germline gene, which may be a read error. CDR3 sequence: CASSLTAGAYNERFF. CDR3 sequence (DNA): TGTGCCAGCAGCTTAACAGCGGGGGCCTACAATGAGCGGTTCTTC. The chain links TRBV7-9 to TRBJ2-1; 8 bases are a match to TRBD2. CDR3 length: 15 amino acids. CDR1 and CDR2 from the germline V gene are SEHNR and FQNEAQ (reference sequence).

The chain has TRBV7-9 and TRBJ2-7; D uncertain. Germline-derived CDR1 and CDR2 are SEHNR and FQNEAQ (reference sequence). Trimming removed 4 bases from V and 6 bases from J, with 10 bases in between. This CDR3 contains 12 residues. The CDR3 DNA reads TGTGCCAGCAGCTATCAGAGGTCCGAGCAGTACTTC. Its translation: CASSYQRSEQYF.

This chain links TRBV20-1 with TRBJ1-1; the D gene is possibly TRBD1 (5 bases). This CDR3 has 12 amino acids. Germline V lookup: CDR1 DFQATT, CDR2 SNEGSKA (reference sequence). V shed 2 bases and J shed 7 bases, with 11 bases lying between them. The CDR3 DNA reads as TGCAGTGCTAGATTCGCGGGGGGTGAAGCTTTCTTT. Residues: CSARFAGGEAFF.

This clonotype occurred a few times. The chain couples TRBV20-1 to TRBJ1-2; no definite D call. The V end lost 5 bases, the J end lost 7 bases, and 20 bases lay between the germline ends. The CDR3 totals 14 residues. Germline CDR1 DFQATT, CDR2 SNEGSKA (reference sequence). CDR3: CSAPPVSVRLGYTF. In DNA, the CDR3 is TGCAGTGCTCCCCCCGTGAGCGTGCGACTTGGCTACACCTTC.

This clonotype was seen a few times. V is TRBV6-1 and J is TRBJ2-3, with D possibly matching TRBD1 (6 bases). The CDR3 covers 16 residues. V lost 6 bases to trimming and J lost 2 bases, with 18 bases between them. CDR1 MNHNS and CDR2 SASEGT come from the germline V gene. Here the CDR3 DNA reads TGTGCCAGCAGACGAGGACAGTCAGTTAACACAGATACGCAGTATTTT. It specifies CASRRGQSVNTDTQYF.

V and J are TRBV4-3 and TRBJ2-7; D is uncertain. V lost 0 bases to trimming and J lost 3 bases, with 9 bases between them. The length of the CDR3 is 14 residues. Germline V gene lookup returns CDR1 LGHNA and CDR2 YSLEER. This CDR3 is CASSQDRTCYEQYF. CDR3 DNA: TGCGCCAGCAGCCAAGATCGAACTTGCTACGAGCAGTACTTC.

V usage is TRBV5-8 and J usage is TRBJ2-3; D call uncertain. From germline, CDR1 is SGHTS and CDR2 YDEGEE. The CDR3 has 16 residues. V gave up 0 bases and J gave up 1 base, with 12 bases separating them. Written as DNA, the CDR3 is TGTGCCAGCAGCTTGGTGGTCGGATTGGGCACAGATACGCAGTATTTT. Translated: CASSLVVGLGTDTQYF.

This clonotype showed up just a few times. The chain carries TRBV12-3 or TRBV12-4 and TRBJ1-2; tentative D call: TRBD1 (6 bases). The CDR3 runs to 15 residues. The V end lost 1 base, the J end lost 4 bases, and 13 bases lay between the germline ends. The CDR3, as DNA: TGTGCCAGCAGTTTAGGGGACAACAGCCTCTATGGCTACACCTTC. Its translation: CASSLGDNSLYGYTF.

This clonotype has at least ten counts. The CDR3, as DNA: TGCGCCAGCAGCTGGAGTCCGGACTACGAGCAGTACTTC. Translating gives CASSWSPDYEQYF. The chain joins TRBV5-1 to TRBJ2-7; no clear D. The germline V gene encodes CDR1 SGHRS and CDR2 YFSETQ. This CDR3 comprises 13 residues. The V end was cut by 3 bases, the J end by 3 bases, with 10 bases between.

This clonotype has only a few counts. The chain is built from TRBV7-8 and TRBJ1-5, with 8 bases lining up with TRBD1. J gave up 0 bases and V 5 bases, and 6 bases lay outside the gene matches. From germline, CDR1 is SGHVS and CDR2 FQNEAQ. The CDR3 length is 16 residues. The CDR3 coding sequence is TGTGCCAGCAGCCGAAGAGGACAGGGTAGCAATCAGCCCCAGCATTTT. This gives the protein CASSRRGQGSNQPQHF. Filled out from reference TRBV7-8 and TRBJ1-5, the complete variable domain reads GAGVSQSPRYKVAKRGQDVALRCDPISGHVSLFWYQQALGQGPEFLTYFQNEAQLDKSGLPSDRFFAERPEGSVSTLKIQRTQQEDSAVYLCASSRRGQGSNQPQHFGDGTRLSIL.

This chain links TRBV21-1 with TRBJ1-2; the D call TRBD1 from the table was never checked on the DNA. TRBV21-1 has pseudogene status. The CDR3 is made up of 14 amino acids. The CDR3 loop reads CASSKGQGSYGYTF. As DNA, the CDR3 is TGTGCCAGCAGCAAAGGCCAGGGCAGCTATGGCTACACCTTC.

In regard to this clonotype: A much bigger clone sits one base away, suggesting this may be a read error. V usage is TRBV29-1 and J usage is TRBJ2-1; 8 bases align to TRBD1. The CDR3 loop spans 15 amino acids. V lost 4 bases to trimming and J lost 10 bases; unmatched junction nucleotides: 15. Germline loops: CDR1 SQVTM, CDR2 ANQGSEA. This chain's CDR3 is CSVVRGQGQSYEQFF. DNA of the CDR3: TGCAGCGTTGTTCGCGGACAGGGCCAATCCTACGAGCAGTTCTTC.

The chain links TRBV18 to TRBJ1-2; 7 bases align to TRBD1. Trimming took 5 bases from V and 4 from J; bases not matched to a gene: 7. CDR1 is KGHSH and CDR2 is LQKENI in the germline V gene. The CDR3 sequence is 14 residues long. The CDR3 protein is CASSAGTVLYGYTF. CDR3 sequence (DNA): TGTGCCAGCTCAGCCGGGACAGTCCTCTATGGCTACACCTTC.